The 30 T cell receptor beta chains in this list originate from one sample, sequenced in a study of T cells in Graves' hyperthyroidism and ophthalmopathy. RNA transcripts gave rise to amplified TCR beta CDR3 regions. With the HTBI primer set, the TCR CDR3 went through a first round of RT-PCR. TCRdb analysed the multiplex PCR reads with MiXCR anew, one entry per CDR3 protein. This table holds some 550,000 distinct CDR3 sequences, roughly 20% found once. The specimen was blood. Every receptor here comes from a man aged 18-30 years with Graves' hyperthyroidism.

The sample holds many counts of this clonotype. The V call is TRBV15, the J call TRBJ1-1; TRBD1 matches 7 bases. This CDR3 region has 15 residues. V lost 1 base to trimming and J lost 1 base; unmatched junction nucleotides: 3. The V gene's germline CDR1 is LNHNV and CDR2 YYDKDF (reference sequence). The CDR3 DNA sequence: TGTGCCACCAGCAGAGTAGGGGGCAGGAACACTGAAGCTTTCTTT. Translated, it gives CATSRVGGRNTEAFF.

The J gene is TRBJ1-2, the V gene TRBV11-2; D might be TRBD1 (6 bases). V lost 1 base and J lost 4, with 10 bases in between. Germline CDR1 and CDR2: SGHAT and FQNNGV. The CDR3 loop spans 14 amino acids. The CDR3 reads CASSLVLGAYGYTF. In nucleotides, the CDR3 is TGTGCCAGCAGCTTAGTTCTGGGGGCCTATGGCTACACCTTC.

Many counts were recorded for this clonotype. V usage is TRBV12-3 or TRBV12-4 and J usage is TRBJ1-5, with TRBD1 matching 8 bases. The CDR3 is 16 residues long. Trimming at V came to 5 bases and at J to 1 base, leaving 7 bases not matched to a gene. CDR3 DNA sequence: TGTGCCAGCAGTACCGGACAGGGTGCGAGCAATCAGCCCCAGCATTTT. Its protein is CASSTGQGASNQPQHF.

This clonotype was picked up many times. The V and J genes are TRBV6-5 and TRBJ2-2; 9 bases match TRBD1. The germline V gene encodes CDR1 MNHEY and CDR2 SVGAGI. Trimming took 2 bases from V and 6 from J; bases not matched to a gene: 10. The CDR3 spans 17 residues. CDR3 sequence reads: CASSYRGPGQGAGELFF. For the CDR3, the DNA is TGTGCCAGCAGTTACCGAGGCCCGGGACAGGGTGCCGGGGAGCTGTTTTTT.

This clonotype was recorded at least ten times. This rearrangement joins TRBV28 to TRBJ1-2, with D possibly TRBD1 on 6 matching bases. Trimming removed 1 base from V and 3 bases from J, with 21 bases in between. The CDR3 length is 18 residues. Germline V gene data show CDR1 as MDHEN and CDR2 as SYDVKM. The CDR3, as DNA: TGTGCCAGCAGTTTATTTAACAGGGCCCGACCCGGGGACTATGGCTACACCTTC. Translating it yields CASSLFNRARPGDYGYTF.

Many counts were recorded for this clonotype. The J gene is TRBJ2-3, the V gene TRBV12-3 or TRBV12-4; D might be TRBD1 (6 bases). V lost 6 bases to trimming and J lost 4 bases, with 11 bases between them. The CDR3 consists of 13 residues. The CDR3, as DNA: TGTGCCAGCAGCCCAGGGGAGTCAGATACGCAGTATTTT. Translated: CASSPGESDTQYF.

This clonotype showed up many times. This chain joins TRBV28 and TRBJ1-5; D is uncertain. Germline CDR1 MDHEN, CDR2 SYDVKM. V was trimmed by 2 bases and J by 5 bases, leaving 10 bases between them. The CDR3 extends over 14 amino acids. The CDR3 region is CASSLTIPYQPQHF. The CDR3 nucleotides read TGTGCCAGCAGTTTAACAATCCCTTATCAGCCCCAGCATTTT.

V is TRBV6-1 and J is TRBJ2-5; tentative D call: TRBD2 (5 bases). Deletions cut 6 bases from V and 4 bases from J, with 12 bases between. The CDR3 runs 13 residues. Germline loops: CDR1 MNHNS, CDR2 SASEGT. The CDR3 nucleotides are TGTGCCAGCAGGGCGGGCCTGTTAGAGACCCAGTACTTC. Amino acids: CASRAGLLETQYF.

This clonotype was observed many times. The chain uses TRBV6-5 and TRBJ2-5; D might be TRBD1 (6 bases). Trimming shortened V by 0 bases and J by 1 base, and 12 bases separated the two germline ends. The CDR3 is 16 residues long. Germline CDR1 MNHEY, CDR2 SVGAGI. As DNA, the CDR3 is TGTGCCAGCAGTTACTCCCAGGGGACGGTCCAAGAGACCCAGTACTTC. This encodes CASSYSQGTVQETQYF.

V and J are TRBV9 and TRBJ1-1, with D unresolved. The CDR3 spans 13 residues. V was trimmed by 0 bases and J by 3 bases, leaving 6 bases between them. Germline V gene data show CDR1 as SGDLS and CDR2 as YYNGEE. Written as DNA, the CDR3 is TGTGCCAGCAGCGTAGCTGATTACACTGAAGCTTTCTTT. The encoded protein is CASSVADYTEAFF.

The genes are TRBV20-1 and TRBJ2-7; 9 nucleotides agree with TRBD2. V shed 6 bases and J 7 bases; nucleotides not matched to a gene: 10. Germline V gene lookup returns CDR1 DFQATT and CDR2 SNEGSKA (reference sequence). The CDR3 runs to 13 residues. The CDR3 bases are TGCAGTGCCCAGGGCGGGGGGGCCGGAGAGCAGTACTTC. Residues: CSAQGGGAGEQYF.

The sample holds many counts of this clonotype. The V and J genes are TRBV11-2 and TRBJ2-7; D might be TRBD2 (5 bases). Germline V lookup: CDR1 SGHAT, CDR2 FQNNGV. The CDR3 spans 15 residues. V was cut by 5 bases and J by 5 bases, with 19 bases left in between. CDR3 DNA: TGTGCCAGCAGCACCCACACAAGGCTCGGGAACGAGCAGTACTTC. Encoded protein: CASSTHTRLGNEQYF.

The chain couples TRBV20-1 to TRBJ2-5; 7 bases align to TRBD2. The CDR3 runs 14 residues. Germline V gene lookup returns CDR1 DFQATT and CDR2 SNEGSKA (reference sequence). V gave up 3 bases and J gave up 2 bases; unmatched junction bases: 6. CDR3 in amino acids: CSASSGGGQETQYF. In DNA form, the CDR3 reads TGCAGTGCTAGTTCCGGGGGAGGGCAAGAGACCCAGTACTTC.

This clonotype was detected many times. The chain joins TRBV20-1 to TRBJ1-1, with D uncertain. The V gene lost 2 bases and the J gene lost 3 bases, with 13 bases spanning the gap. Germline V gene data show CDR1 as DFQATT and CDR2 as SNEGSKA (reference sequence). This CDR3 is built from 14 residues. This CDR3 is CSARFQDRYTEAFF. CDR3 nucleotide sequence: TGCAGTGCTAGATTTCAGGACCGGTACACTGAAGCTTTCTTT.

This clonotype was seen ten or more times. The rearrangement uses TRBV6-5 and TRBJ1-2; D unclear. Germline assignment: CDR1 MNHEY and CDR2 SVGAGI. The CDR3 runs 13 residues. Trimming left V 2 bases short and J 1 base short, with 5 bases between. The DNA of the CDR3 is TGTGCCAGCAGTTACCGGCATAACTATGGCTACACCTTC. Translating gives CASSYRHNYGYTF.

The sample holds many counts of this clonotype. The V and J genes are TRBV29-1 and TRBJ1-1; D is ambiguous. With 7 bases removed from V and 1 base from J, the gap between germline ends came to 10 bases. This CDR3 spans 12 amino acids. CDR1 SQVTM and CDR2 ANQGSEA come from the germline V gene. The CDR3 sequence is CSASLWNTEAFF. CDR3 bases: TGCAGCGCCTCGCTGTGGAACACTGAAGCTTTCTTT.

In DNA form, the CDR3 reads TGCAGTGCTCTTCGGACAGGGGTGGAGACCCAGTACTTC. It encodes CSALRTGVETQYF. The chain joins TRBV20-1 to TRBJ2-5; 9 nucleotides align to TRBD1. Trimming at V came to 5 bases and at J to 5 bases, leaving 6 bases not matched to a gene. Germline lookup yields CDR1 DFQATT and CDR2 SNEGSKA (reference sequence). The CDR3 has 13 amino acids.

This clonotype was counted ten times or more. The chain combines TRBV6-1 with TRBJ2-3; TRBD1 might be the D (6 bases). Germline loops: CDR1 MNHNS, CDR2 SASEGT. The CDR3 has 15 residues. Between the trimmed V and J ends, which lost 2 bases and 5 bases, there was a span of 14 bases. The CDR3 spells CASSETQGRLDTQYF. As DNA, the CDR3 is TGTGCCAGCAGTGAAACTCAGGGGCGGTTAGATACGCAGTATTTT.

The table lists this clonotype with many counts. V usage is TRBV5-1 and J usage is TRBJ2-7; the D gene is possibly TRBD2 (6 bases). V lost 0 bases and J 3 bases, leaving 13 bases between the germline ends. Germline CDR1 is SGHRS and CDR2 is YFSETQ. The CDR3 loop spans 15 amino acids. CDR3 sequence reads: CASSLGGTGSYEQYF. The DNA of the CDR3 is TGCGCCAGCAGCTTGGGGGGGACTGGGAGCTACGAGCAGTACTTC. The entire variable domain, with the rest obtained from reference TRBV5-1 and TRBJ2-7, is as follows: KAGVTQTPRYLIKTRGQQVTLSCSPISGHRSVSWYQQTPGQGLQFLFEYFSETQRNKGNFPGRFSGRQFSNSRSEMNVSTLELGDSALYLCASSLGGTGSYEQYFGPGTRLTVT.

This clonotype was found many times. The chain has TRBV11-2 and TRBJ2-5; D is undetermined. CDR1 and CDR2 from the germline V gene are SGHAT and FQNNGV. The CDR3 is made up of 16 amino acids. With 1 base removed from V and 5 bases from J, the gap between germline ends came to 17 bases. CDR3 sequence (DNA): TGTGCCAGCAGCTTAGTATGGTTGAGAGCCGGGGAGACCCAGTACTTC. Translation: CASSLVWLRAGETQYF.

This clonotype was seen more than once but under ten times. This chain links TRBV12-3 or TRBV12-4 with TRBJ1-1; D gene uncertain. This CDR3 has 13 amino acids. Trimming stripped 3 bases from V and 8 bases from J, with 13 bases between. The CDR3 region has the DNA TGTGCCAGCAGTTTTGTGACATCGGGGGAAGCTTTCTTT. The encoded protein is CASSFVTSGEAFF.

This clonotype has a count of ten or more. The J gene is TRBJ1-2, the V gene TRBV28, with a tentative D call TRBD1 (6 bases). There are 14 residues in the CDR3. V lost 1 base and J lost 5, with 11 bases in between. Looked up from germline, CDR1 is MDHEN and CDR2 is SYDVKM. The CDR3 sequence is CASSLSVDRYGYTF. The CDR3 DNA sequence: TGTGCCAGCAGTTTATCGGTCGACAGGTATGGCTACACCTTC.

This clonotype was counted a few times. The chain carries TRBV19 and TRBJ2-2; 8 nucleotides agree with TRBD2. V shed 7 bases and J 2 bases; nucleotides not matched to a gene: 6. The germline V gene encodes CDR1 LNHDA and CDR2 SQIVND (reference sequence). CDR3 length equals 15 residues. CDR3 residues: CASTPGGGNTGELFF. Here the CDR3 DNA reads TGTGCCAGTACCCCGGGGGGGGGTAACACCGGGGAGCTGTTTTTT.

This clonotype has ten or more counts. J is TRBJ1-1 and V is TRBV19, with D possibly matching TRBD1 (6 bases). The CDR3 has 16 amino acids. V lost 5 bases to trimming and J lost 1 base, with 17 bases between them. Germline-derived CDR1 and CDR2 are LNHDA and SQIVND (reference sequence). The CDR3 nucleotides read TGTGCCAGTAGTCCCGAACTCCCGGGACAGAACACTGAAGCTTTCTTT. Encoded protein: CASSPELPGQNTEAFF.

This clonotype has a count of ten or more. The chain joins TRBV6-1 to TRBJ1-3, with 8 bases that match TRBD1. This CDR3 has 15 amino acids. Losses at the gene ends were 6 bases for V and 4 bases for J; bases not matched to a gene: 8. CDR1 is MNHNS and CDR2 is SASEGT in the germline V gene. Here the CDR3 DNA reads TGTGCCAGCAGCCCTCAGGGGGCGATCGGAAACACCATATATTTT. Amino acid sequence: CASSPQGAIGNTIYF.

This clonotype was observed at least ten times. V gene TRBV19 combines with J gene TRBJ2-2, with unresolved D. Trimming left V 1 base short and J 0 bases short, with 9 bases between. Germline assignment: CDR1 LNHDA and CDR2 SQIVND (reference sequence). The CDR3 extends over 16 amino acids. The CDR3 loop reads CASSIGTHANTGELFF. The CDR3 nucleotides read TGTGCCAGTAGTATAGGCACGCACGCGAACACCGGGGAGCTGTTTTTT.

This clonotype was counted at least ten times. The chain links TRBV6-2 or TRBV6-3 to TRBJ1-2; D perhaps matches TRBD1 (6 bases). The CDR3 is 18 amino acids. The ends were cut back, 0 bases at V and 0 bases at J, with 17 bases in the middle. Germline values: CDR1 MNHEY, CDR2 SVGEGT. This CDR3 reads CASSYSKFGTTPNYGYTF. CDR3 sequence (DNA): TGTGCCAGCAGTTACTCGAAATTTGGGACAACCCCTAACTATGGCTACACCTTC.

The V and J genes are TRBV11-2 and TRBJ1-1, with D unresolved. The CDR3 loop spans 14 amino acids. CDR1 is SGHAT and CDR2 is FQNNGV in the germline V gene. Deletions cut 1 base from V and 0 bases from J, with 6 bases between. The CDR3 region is CASSLATMNTEAFF. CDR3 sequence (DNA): TGTGCCAGCAGCTTAGCTACAATGAACACTGAAGCTTTCTTT.

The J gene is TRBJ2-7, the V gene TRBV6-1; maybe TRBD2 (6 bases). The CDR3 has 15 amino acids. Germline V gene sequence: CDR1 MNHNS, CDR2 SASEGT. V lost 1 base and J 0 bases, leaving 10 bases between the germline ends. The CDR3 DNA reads TGTGCCAGCAGTGAAGGGGGGGACGGCTCCTACGAGCAGTACTTC. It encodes CASSEGGDGSYEQYF.

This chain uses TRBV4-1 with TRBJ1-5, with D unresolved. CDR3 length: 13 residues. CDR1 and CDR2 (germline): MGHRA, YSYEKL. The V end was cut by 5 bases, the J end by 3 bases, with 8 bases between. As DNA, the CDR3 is TGCGCCAGCAGCAGAGAAATCAATCAGCCCCAGCATTTT. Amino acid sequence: CASSREINQPQHF.